Listed here is a single T cell receptor (beta chain). V shed 3 bases and J 12 bases; nucleotides not matched to a gene: 7. The CDR3 has 12 residues. The source of the sample is a study of blood T cell repertoires in COVID-19. Sequenced by immunoSEQ multiplex PCR; TCRdb stores in-frame clones only, minus some. The sample lists fewer than 400,000 clones, 80% to 90% occurring once. This sequence joins TRBV12-3 or TRBV12-4 and TRBJ1-1, with 7 bases aligning to TRBD1. The source material was PBMCs or T cells enriched from blood (not recorded which). The source of this sequence is a man aged 25-40 years who had recovered from COVID-19. The CDR3, as DNA: TGTGCCAGCAGTTTCGGGGCAGGGGGAACTTTCTTT. It codes for CASSFGAGGTFF.